A selection of T cell receptor beta chains follows, all from one sample in a study of T-cell reconstitution after alpha-beta-depleted transplantation in children. Each CDR3 protein is one row after TCRdb ran MiXCR on the PCR reads. The sample has tens of thousands of distinct CDR3 sequences, more than 5% seen once; the top ten hold over 25%. The starting material was PBMCs, mostly from graft donor cells, obtained 60 days after TCRalphabeta/CD19-depleted stem cell transplant. These receptors originate from a female patient between 2 and 15 years old who had a stem cell transplant for aplastic anemia, so the T cells may come from the graft donor. Each CDR3 is given without its conserved first and last residue. Only part of the rows carry a size: once, few, many, or a class if the clone is expanded.

abundance	j_gene	len	v_gene	CDR3aa
many	TRBJ2-1	15	TRBV5-5	ASSRLLAGGTYNEQF
many	TRBJ2-1	10	TRBV20-1	SASHTSGSRF
many	TRBJ2-3	12	TRBV7-2	ASSLMRGWDTQY
many	TRBJ2-5	12	TRBV5-1	ASSLVLAEETQY
few	TRBJ2-7	12	TRBV6-5	ASSFRDRAHEQY
many	TRBJ1-5	14	TRBV12-3/TRBV12-4	ASSLSRSHSNQPQH
many	TRBJ2-1	12	TRBV9	ASSRGGQDNEQF
few	TRBJ2-7	15	TRBV10-3	AISESRTSGSFFEQY
few	TRBJ1-2	11	TRBV20-1	SADTGAPYGYT
-	TRBJ1-5	12	TRBV20-1	SAGKQGARQPQH
many	TRBJ1-4	13	TRBV28	ASSPPGPRDEKLF
many	TRBJ1-2	10	TRBV12-3/TRBV12-4	ATLGPNYGYT
many	TRBJ1-3	14	TRBV3-1	ANPSWGTGTGNTIY
many	TRBJ2-1	12	TRBV29-1	SVDWWVRDSEQF
many	TRBJ2-3	13	TRBV7-2	ASSVVFSSTDTQY
few	TRBJ2-6	16	TRBV19	ASSTTGIALSGANVLT
many	TRBJ1-5	13	TRBV20-1	SARDAGAGDQPQH
many	TRBJ2-4	14	TRBV15	ATSRERVPAGDIQY
many	TRBJ2-6	16	TRBV12-3/TRBV12-4	ASSFVPGAPTGANVLT
many	TRBJ2-1	15	TRBV12-3/TRBV12-4	ASSPRTSGDGGNEQF
many	TRBJ2-2	12	TRBV20-1	SASFVQPTRELF
many	TRBJ1-5	12	TRBV10-3	AISGQGDNQPQH
many	TRBJ2-2	13	TRBV20-1	SASGGGKMVGELF
many	TRBJ2-5	10	TRBV28	ASSQGFGTQY
many	TRBJ2-3	11	TRBV19	ASKRGSTDTQY
many	TRBJ2-7	13	TRBV20-1	SARDAGGTMGEQY
many	TRBJ2-7	11	TRBV11-1	ASSSGSTYEQY
many	TRBJ1-4	11	TRBV6-6	ASEGAANEKLF
-	TRBJ2-7	13	TRBV2	ASSLEGASAYEQY
many	TRBJ2-5	12	TRBV5-6	ASSLWGAGETQY
-	TRBJ2-2	12	TRBV3-1	ASSLTSGHGELF
many	TRBJ2-3	13	TRBV15	ATSRDGGEADTQY
many	TRBJ1-6	12	TRBV28	ASSPGQFNSPLH
few	TRBJ1-1	13	TRBV19	ASSIGSRFNTEAF
-	TRBJ2-1	13	TRBV19	ATGIRGGERDEQF
many	TRBJ2-1	13	TRBV6-2/TRBV6-3	ASRTGTPSLNEQF
many	TRBJ2-7	12	TRBV7-8	ASSLVPGSYEQY
many	TRBJ2-7	9	TRBV10-2	ASSAAYEQY
many	TRBJ2-1	13	TRBV5-1	ASSSQGAAYNEQF
many	TRBJ2-1	15	TRBV9	ASGLDLLADAYNEQF
-	TRBJ1-1	11	TRBV29-1	SVQNSAYTEAF
many	TRBJ2-5	10	TRBV5-1	ASFSDRGTQY
many	TRBJ2-7	12	TRBV6-5	ASILGDYSYEQY
many	TRBJ2-1	13	TRBV10-2	ASSSQPPEMGEQF
many	TRBJ1-1	10	TRBV29-1	SGRVGYTEAF
-	TRBJ1-2	12	TRBV18	ASSSGTGVNGYT
many	TRBJ1-6	11	TRBV14	ASSQAEGLPLH
few	TRBJ1-4	8	TRBV6-6	ATRNEKLF
many	TRBJ1-5	12	TRBV20-1	SARVEGSNQPQH
many	TRBJ2-7	12	TRBV5-8	ASSLAGENYEQY
many	TRBJ1-5	13	TRBV6-1	ASISSDSRNQPQH
many	TRBJ2-4	10	TRBV20-1	SAEDRADIQY
many	TRBJ2-3	13	TRBV6-4	ASSDWGRSTDTQY
many	TRBJ2-7	12	TRBV20-1	SARDQTDTYEQY